The T cell receptor beta chain under discussion was sequenced for a study of CD8 T cells in ankylosing spondylitis (dated by TCRdb to 2016 to 2017). Background for the entire study: T cell receptor beta repertoires were profiled in healthy donors and ankylosing spondylitis patients so that disease-linked TCR variants could be found. The full study cohort comprised some 27 ankylosing spondylitis patients and 85 to 120 healthy donors. Peripheral blood samples were taken, and synovial fluid was additionally collected from ankylosing spondylitis patients. Broader findings and caveats from the paper: The disease-linked clones were reported as significantly enriched in matched synovial fluid samples from ankylosing spondylitis patients. A TCR beta motif of eight highly homologous amino acid variants appeared characteristic of blood from ankylosing spondylitis patients. In peripheral blood, the disease-linked clones were found at relatively low frequencies and had a CD8+ phenotype. Some motif variants had previously been reported in the synovial fluid and blood of reactive arthritis patients, which suggests shared mechanisms of disease initiation.

This clonotype occurred a few times. Its cognate antigen has yet to be identified. No quality values exist for individual bases; no much larger clone is one base distant. Data came from an Illumina HiSeq 2500. TCR beta libraries were prepared by quantitative 5'-RACE with molecular barcodes. In the source study's methods: A new computational method based on a probabilistic model of VDJ rearrangement was used to identify disease-linked TCR variants. TCRdb reprocessed the public reads (quality trimming at Q25 with fastp, clone calling with MiXCR) and kept in-frame beta chains. Every CDR3 protein is listed once, alongside the most common genes and DNA of its rows. These V and J calls are TCRdb output, not the study's own analysis. The sample has about 750,000 distinct CDR3 sequences on record, roughly 19% of them singletons. 19% of the sample goes to the ten largest clones. Via the germline V gene (reference sequence), CDR1 is DFQATT and CDR2 SNEGSKA. Its CDR3 holds 12 amino acids, cysteine through phenylalanine. Here the CDR3 DNA is all that survives: 36 bases in frame from base 1. The junction shows trimming of 5 bases on V and 6 bases on J, plus 13 bases between the germline ends.

The sequence is built from TRBV20-1 and TRBJ1-2; the best D guess is TRBD1, with 6 bases matching. The sample taken for sequencing was blood, either unsorted or a sorted T cell fraction (not recorded which). The sequence was collected from a male donor with ankylosing spondylitis. Here the CDR3 is given as CSAEGGFDGYTF. The nucleotide sequence is TGCAGTGCTGAAGGGGGTTTCGATGGCTACACCTTC.